One TCR beta chain is described in this entry. The antigen remains undetermined. Trimming left V 2 bases short and J 1 base short, with 9 bases between. This CDR3 comprises 14 residues. The V gene's germline CDR1 is SGHRS and CDR2 YFSETQ. TCRdb processed the 5' RACE reads anew with MiXCR; each CDR3 protein has one entry. The data hold about 790,000 distinct CDR3 sequences, with roughly 18% observed a single time. The data derive from a study of identical twins. Overall study results and limits: Abundant cord blood beta clonotypes carried fewer insertions; memory repertoires showed none.

The data also belong to a second study, concerning T cells expressing NK-cell markers. That work states: HCMV seropositivity marked most of the eight sequenced donors; one was seronegative. For about six donors, the dominant NKG2C+ clonotypes made up roughly 1.0-7.5% of their CD8+ T cells.

This TCR was sampled from a woman aged 18-29 years in good health. The sequencing input was PBMCs. The genes are TRBV5-1 and TRBJ1-1; D gene unclear. CDR3 in DNA: TGCGCCAGCAGCTTCGACACGGGGAACACTGAAGCTTTCTTT. It is translated as CASSFDTGNTEAFF.